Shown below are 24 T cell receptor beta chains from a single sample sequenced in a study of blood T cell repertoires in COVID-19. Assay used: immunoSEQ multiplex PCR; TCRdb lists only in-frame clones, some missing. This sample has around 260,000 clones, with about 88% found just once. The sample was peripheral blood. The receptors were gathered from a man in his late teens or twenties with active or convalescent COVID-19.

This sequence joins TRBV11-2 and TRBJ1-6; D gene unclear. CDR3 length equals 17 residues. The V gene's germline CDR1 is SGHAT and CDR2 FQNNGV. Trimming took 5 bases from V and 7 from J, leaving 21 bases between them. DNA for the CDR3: TGTGCCAGCAGCCTAAACACCAACGGACTGCTGAATTCACCCCTCCACTTT. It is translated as CASSLNTNGLLNSPLHF.

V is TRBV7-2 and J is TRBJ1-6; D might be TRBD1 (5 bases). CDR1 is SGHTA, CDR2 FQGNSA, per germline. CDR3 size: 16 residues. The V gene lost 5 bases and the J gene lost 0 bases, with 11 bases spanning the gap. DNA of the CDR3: TGTGCCAGCAGCATAAGACAGAGCTCCTATAATTCACCCCTCCACTTT. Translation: CASSIRQSSYNSPLHF.

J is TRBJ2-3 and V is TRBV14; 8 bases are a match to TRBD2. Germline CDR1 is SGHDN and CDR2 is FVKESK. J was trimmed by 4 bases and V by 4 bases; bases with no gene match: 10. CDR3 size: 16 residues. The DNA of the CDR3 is TGTGCCAGCAGCCTCGGACTAGCTATTAGGGCAGATACGCAGTATTTT. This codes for CASSLGLAIRADTQYF.

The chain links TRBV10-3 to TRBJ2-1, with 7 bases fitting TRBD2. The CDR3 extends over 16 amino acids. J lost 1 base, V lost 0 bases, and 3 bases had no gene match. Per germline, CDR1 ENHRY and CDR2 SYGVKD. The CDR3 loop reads CAISESTSLSYNEQFF. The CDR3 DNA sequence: TGTGCCATCAGTGAGTCGACTAGCCTTTCCTACAATGAGCAGTTCTTC.

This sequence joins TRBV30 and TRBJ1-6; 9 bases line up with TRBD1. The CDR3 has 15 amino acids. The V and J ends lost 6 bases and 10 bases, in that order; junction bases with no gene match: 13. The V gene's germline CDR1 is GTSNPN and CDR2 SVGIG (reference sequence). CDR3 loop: CACLPERTGVSPLHF. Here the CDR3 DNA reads TGTGCCTGTCTCCCTGAAAGGACAGGGGTATCACCCCTCCACTTT.

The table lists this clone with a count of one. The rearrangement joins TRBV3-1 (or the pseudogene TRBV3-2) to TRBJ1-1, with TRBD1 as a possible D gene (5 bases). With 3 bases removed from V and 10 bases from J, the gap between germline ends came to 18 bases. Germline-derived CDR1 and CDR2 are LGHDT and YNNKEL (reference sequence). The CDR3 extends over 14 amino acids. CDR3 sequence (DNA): TGTGCCAGCAGCCAGGTTGAGGCGGGAAGGGGAGCTTTCTTT. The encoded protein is CASSQVEAGRGAFF.

The CDR3 reads CASSPRAGIYGYTF. The CDR3 DNA reads TGTGCCAGTAGTCCACGGGCGGGAATCTATGGCTACACCTTC. V and J are TRBV19 and TRBJ1-2, with D uncertain. Looked up from germline, CDR1 is LNHDA and CDR2 is SQIVND (reference sequence). The CDR3 runs 14 residues. The V end lost 5 bases, the J end lost 4 bases, and 14 bases lay between the germline ends.

Written as DNA, the CDR3 is TGTGCCAGCAGCATTGGTGACGACTTGGGTGAAAAACTGTTTTTT. Translated, it gives CASSIGDDLGEKLFF. The rearrangement joins TRBV5-4 to TRBJ1-4; D not resolved. The length of the CDR3 is 15 residues. CDR1 is SGHNT and CDR2 is YYREEE in the germline V gene (reference sequence). V was clipped by 4 bases and J by 7 bases, with 17 bases between them.

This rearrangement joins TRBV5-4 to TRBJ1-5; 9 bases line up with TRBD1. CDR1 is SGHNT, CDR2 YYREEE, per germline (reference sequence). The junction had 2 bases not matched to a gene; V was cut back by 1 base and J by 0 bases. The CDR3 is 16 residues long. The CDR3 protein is CASSLMGQGSNQPQHF. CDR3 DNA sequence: TGTGCCAGCAGCTTGATGGGACAGGGTAGCAATCAGCCCCAGCATTTT.

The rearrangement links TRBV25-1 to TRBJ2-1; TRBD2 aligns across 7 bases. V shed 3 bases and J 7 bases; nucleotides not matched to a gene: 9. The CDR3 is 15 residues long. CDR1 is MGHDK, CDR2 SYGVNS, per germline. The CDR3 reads CASSDPLAAVNEQFF. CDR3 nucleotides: TGTGCCAGCAGTGACCCCCTAGCGGCGGTGAATGAGCAGTTCTTC.

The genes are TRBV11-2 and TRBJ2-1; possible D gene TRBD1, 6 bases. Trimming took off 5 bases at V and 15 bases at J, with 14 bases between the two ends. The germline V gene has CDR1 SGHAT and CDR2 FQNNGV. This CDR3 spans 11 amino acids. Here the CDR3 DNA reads TGTGCCAGCAGCCAGGGGCTCCTGGGGTTCTTC. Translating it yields CASSQGLLGFF.

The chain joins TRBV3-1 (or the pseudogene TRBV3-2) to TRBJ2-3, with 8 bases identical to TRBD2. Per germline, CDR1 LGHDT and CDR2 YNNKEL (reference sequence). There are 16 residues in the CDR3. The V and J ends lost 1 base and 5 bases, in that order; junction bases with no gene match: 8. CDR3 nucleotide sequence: TGTGCCAGCAGCCAAGGTTACGGGGGGGCAGAAGATACGCAGTATTTT. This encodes CASSQGYGGAEDTQYF.

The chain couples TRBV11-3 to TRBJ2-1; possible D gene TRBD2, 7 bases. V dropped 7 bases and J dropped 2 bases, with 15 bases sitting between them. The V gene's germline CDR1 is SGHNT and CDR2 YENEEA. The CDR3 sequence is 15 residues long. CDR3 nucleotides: TGTGCCAGCACCCGAGGCGGGGGCACCTACAATGAGCAGTTCTTC. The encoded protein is CASTRGGGTYNEQFF.

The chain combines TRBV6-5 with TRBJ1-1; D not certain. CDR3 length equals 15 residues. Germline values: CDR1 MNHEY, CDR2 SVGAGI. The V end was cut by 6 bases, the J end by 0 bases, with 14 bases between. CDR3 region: CASSLFVPMNTEAFF. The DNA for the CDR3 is TGTGCCAGCAGCCTATTTGTCCCCATGAACACTGAAGCTTTCTTT.

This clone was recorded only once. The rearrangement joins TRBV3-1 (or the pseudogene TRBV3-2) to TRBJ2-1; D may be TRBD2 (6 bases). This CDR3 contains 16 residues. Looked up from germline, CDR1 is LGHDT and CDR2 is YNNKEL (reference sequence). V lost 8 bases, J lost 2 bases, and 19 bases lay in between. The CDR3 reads CASALEGRRPYNEQFF. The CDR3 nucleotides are TGTGCCAGCGCTTTGGAGGGCAGGCGTCCCTACAATGAGCAGTTCTTC.

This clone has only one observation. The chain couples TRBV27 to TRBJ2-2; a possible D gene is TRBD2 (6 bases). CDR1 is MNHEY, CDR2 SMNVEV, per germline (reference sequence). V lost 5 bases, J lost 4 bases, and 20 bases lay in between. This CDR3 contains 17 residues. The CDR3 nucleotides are TGTGCCAGCAGTCAGCCGTTCGGGGGAGTAGGCACCGGGGAGCTGTTTTTT. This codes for CASSQPFGGVGTGELFF.

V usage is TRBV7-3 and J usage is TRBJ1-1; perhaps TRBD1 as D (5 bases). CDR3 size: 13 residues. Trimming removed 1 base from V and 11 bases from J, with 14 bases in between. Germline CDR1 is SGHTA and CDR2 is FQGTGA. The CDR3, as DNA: TGTGCCAGCAGCTTAATGGGATTGGAGGGGGCTTTCTTT. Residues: CASSLMGLEGAFF.

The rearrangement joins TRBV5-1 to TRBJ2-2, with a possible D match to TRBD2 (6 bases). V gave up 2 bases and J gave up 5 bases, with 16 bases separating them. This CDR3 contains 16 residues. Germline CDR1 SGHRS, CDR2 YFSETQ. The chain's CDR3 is CASSFRRQGGTGELFF. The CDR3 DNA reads TGCGCCAGCAGCTTTAGGAGGCAGGGAGGAACCGGGGAGCTGTTTTTT.

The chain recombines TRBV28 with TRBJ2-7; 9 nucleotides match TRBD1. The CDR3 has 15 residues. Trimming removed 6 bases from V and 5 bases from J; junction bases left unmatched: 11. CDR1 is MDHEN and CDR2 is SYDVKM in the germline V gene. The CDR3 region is CASRLPGTGKDEQYF. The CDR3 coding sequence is TGTGCCAGCAGGCTTCCCGGGACAGGGAAAGACGAGCAGTACTTC.

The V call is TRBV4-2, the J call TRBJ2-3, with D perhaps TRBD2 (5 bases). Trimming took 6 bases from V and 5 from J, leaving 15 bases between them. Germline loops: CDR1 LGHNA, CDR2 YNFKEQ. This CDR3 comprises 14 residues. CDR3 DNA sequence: TGTGCCAGCAGTCAACCTCCGAGGGAAGATACGCAGTATTTT. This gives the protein CASSQPPREDTQYF.

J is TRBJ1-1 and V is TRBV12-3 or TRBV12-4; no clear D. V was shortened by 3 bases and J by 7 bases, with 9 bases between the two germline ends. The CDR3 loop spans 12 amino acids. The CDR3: CASSFRENEAFF. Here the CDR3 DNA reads TGTGCCAGCAGTTTTCGAGAGAATGAAGCTTTCTTT.

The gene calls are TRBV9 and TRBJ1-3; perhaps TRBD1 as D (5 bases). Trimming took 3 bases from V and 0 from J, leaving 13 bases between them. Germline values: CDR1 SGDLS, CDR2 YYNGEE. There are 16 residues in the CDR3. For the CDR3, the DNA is TGTGCCAGCAGCGGATGGAGGGGAGCCTCTGGAAACACCATATATTTT. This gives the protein CASSGWRGASGNTIYF.

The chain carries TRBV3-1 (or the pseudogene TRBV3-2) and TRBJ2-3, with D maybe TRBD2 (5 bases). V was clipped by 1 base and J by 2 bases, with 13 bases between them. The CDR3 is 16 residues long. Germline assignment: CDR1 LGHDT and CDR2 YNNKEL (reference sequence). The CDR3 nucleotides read TGTGCCAGCAGCCAAGCATTCGGGGTCTCCACAGATACGCAGTATTTT. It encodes CASSQAFGVSTDTQYF.

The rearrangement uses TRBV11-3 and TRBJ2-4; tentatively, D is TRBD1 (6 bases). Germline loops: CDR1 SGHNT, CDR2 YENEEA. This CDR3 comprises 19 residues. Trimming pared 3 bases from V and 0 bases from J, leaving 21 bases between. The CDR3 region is CASSFGGGASGGAKNIQYF. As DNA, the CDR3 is TGTGCCAGCAGCTTTGGGGGCGGCGCATCTGGGGGAGCCAAAAACATTCAGTACTTC.